Shown below are 23 T cell receptor beta chains from a single sample sequenced in a study of graft-versus-host responses after intestinal transplantation. Using immunoSEQ multiplex PCR, the repertoire was profiled, and TCRdb retains in-frame clones only, with some absent. The data hold some 11,000 clones, with around 88% observed a single time. The sample consisted of PBMCs, taken approximately 130 days after transplant. The receptors originated from a human patient who received an intestinal transplant, so some T cells may come from the graft donor.

The V call is TRBV9, the J call TRBJ1-3; D uncertain. The V gene's germline CDR1 is SGDLS and CDR2 YYNGEE. The CDR3 sequence is 15 residues long. Trimming shortened V by 0 bases and J by 0 bases, and 7 bases separated the two germline ends. This CDR3 is CASSVGVGSGNTIYF. The DNA for the CDR3 is TGTGCCAGCAGCGTAGGGGTTGGCTCTGGAAACACCATATATTTT.

By proportion, this clone is large. The sample carries other DNA sequences with the same CDR3. The chain recombines TRBV25-1 with TRBJ1-4; maybe TRBD1 (5 bases). Germline V gene data show CDR1 as MGHDK and CDR2 as SYGVNS. V shed 8 bases and J shed 7 bases, with 17 bases lying between them. This CDR3 is 14 amino acids long. CDR3 sequence (DNA): TGTGCCAGCTCATCAGAGGGGATGCGTGAAAAACTGTTTTTT. It encodes CASSSEGMREKLFF.

The rearrangement joins TRBV5-1 to TRBJ2-7, with D maybe TRBD1 (6 bases). V lost 3 bases, J lost 2 bases, and 9 bases lay in between. CDR1 SGHRS and CDR2 YFSETQ come from the germline V gene. The CDR3 contains 13 residues. The CDR3 protein is CASSSPGAYEQYF. DNA of the CDR3: TGCGCCAGCAGCTCACCAGGGGCCTACGAGCAGTACTTC.

The chain uses TRBV6-4 and TRBJ2-3; unclear D gene. The V gene lost 0 bases and the J gene lost 0 bases, with 4 bases spanning the gap. CDR1 MRHNA and CDR2 SNTAGT come from the germline V gene. This CDR3 has 14 amino acids. CDR3 residues: CASSDSDSTDTQYF. The DNA for the CDR3 is TGTGCCAGCAGTGACTCAGACAGCACAGATACGCAGTATTTT.

In its sample, this clone was seen once. The chain recombines TRBV28 with TRBJ1-4, with 9 bases aligning to TRBD1. The ends lost 8 bases at V and 10 bases at J; junction bases unmatched: 5. Germline V CDR1 and CDR2: MDHEN, SYDVKM. There are 12 residues in the CDR3. The CDR3 DNA is TGTGCCAGCGGACCGGGACAGGGAAAACTGTTTTTT. This codes for CASGPGQGKLFF.

The chain uses TRBV19 and TRBJ2-3, with 10 bases matching TRBD2. The CDR3 extends over 15 amino acids. The trim removed 5 bases at V and 1 base at J, leaving 3 bases unmatched. Germline values: CDR1 LNHDA, CDR2 SQIVND (reference sequence). CDR3 bases: TGTGCCAGTAGTTCGCTAGCGGGAGGCACAGATACGCAGTATTTT. It translates to CASSSLAGGTDTQYF.

The chain combines TRBV11-2 with TRBJ2-4; 12 bases are shared with TRBD2. Trimming took 3 bases from V and 1 from J; bases not matched to a gene: 7. Germline CDR1 reads SGHAT; CDR2 reads FQNNGV. This CDR3 spans 18 amino acids. Here the CDR3 DNA reads TGTGCCAGCAGCTTTTATCTAGCGGGAGGGACGGCCAAAAACATTCAGTACTTC. Residues: CASSFYLAGGTAKNIQYF.

In this sample, this clone turned up once. This chain connects TRBV19 to TRBJ1-1; D perhaps matches TRBD1 (6 bases). There are 15 residues in the CDR3. Germline-derived CDR1 and CDR2 are LNHDA and SQIVND (reference sequence). V lost 6 bases to trimming and J lost 1 base, with 15 bases between them. This CDR3 reads CASSPQGSANTEAFF. DNA of the CDR3: TGTGCCAGTAGCCCCCAGGGGTCCGCGAACACTGAAGCTTTCTTT.

This clone has just one count. The genes are TRBV5-1 and TRBJ2-1; TRBD2 matches 9 bases. The CDR3 spans 15 residues. The germline gives CDR1 SGHRS, CDR2 YFSETQ. The junction had 9 bases not matched to a gene; V was cut back by 4 bases and J by 7 bases. CDR3 residues: CASSQIAGAENEQFF. As DNA, the CDR3 is TGCGCCAGCAGCCAAATAGCGGGAGCGGAGAATGAGCAGTTCTTC.

V gene TRBV18 combines with J gene TRBJ2-3; D remains ambiguous. CDR1 and CDR2 from the germline V gene are KGHSH and LQKENI. Between the trimmed V and J ends, which lost 3 bases and 4 bases, there was a span of 5 bases. CDR3 length: 12 residues. This CDR3 reads CASSPYADTQYF. CDR3 DNA sequence: TGTGCCAGCTCACCCTACGCAGATACGCAGTATTTT. The whole variable domain, remainder taken from reference TRBV18 and TRBJ2-3, is NAGVMQNPRHLVRRRGQEARLRCSPMKGHSHVYWYRQLPEEGLKFMVYLQKENIIDESGMPKERFSAEFPKEGPSILRIQQVVRGDSAAYFCASSPYADTQYFGPGTRLTVL.

This chain links TRBV7-4 with TRBJ2-3; D perhaps matches TRBD2 (5 bases). The CDR3 is 16 amino acids. The V gene's germline CDR1 is SGHVT and CDR2 SQSDAQ. V was shortened by 3 bases and J by 2 bases, with 15 bases between the two germline ends. CDR3 region: CASSLRVRAVTDTQYF. CDR3 sequence (DNA): TGTGCCAGCAGCTTGAGGGTTCGAGCGGTCACAGATACGCAGTATTTT. Complete variable domain (other parts from reference TRBV7-4 and TRBJ2-3): GAGVSQSPRYKVAKRGRDVALRCDSISGHVTLYWYRQTLGQGSEVLTYSQSDAQRDKSGRPSGRFSAERPERSVSTLKIQRTEQGDSAVYLCASSLRVRAVTDTQYFGPGTRLTVL.

V gene TRBV5-1 combines with J gene TRBJ2-7; 9 bases map to TRBD2. Trimming removed 4 bases from V and 3 bases from J; junction bases left unmatched: 11. The CDR3 is 16 amino acids. Germline values: CDR1 SGHRS, CDR2 YFSETQ. CDR3 sequence: CASSQGTTSGLYEQYF. The CDR3 bases are TGCGCCAGCAGCCAAGGGACCACTAGCGGGCTCTACGAGCAGTACTTC.

The J gene is TRBJ1-1, the V gene TRBV10-2; tentative D call: TRBD1 (6 bases). Trimming pared 10 bases from V and 4 bases from J, leaving 10 bases between. The CDR3 consists of 11 residues. Germline V gene lookup returns CDR1 WSHSY and CDR2 SAAADI. CDR3 coding DNA: TGCGCCACCAAGGGGGGCACTGAAGCTTTCTTT. Its protein is CATKGGTEAFF.

The genes are TRBV2 and TRBJ2-7; D is perhaps TRBD1 (6 bases). V lost 0 bases to trimming and J lost 4 bases, with 19 bases between them. The CDR3 totals 17 residues. The germline V gene encodes CDR1 SNHLY and CDR2 FYNNEI. The CDR3 loop is CASSEAWGTPTRYEQYF. CDR3 bases: TGTGCCAGCAGTGAAGCGTGGGGGACACCAACCCGGTACGAGCAGTACTTC.

The V and J genes are TRBV27 and TRBJ1-5; 7 bases are shared with TRBD1. The CDR3 is made up of 15 amino acids. V dropped 5 bases and J dropped 1; count of bases not matched to a gene: 5. CDR1 MNHEY and CDR2 SMNVEV come from the germline V gene (reference sequence). The CDR3 coding sequence is TGTGCCAGCAGTCCCATGACAGGGAGCAATCAGCCCCAGCATTTT. It encodes CASSPMTGSNQPQHF.

The chain has TRBV20-1 and TRBJ1-5, with D uncertain. There are 10 residues in the CDR3. Trimming cost V 0 bases and J 6 bases, with 0 bases left between them. CDR1 DFQATT and CDR2 SNEGSKA come from the germline V gene (reference sequence). In DNA, the CDR3 is TGCAGTGCTAGAGATCAGCCCCAGCATTTT. Amino acids: CSARDQPQHF.

This chain links TRBV19 with TRBJ1-1; D not certain. Germline V gene sequence: CDR1 LNHDA, CDR2 SQIVND (reference sequence). The CDR3 is made up of 13 amino acids. V was pared by 3 bases and J by 2 bases, with 7 bases between. CDR3 sequence: CASSMSSNTEAFF. The CDR3 bases are TGTGCCAGTAGTATGTCCTCTAACACTGAAGCTTTCTTT.

The chain is built from TRBV4-2 and TRBJ1-1; TRBD1 agrees at 10 bases. V was pared by 0 bases and J by 1 base, with 2 bases of the junction left unmatched. The CDR3 consists of 16 residues. The germline V gene has CDR1 LGHNA and CDR2 YNFKEQ. The CDR3 DNA reads as TGTGCCAGCAGCCAAGATTGGACAGGGGGGAACACTGAAGCTTTCTTT. Protein product: CASSQDWTGGNTEAFF.

This clone has only a few counts. The CDR3 region is CASGTISTIYF. The DNA for the CDR3 is TGTGCCAGTGGGACGATAAGCACCATATATTTT. The genes are TRBV5-6 and TRBJ1-3; possible D gene TRBD1, 5 bases. Trimming cost V 8 bases and J 9 bases, with 12 bases left between them. In germline, CDR1 is SGHDT, CDR2 YYEEEE. The CDR3 extends over 11 amino acids.

The sample holds a few counts of this clone. Other nucleotide sequences in the sample specify the same CDR3. The genes are TRBV28 and TRBJ1-2, with D perhaps TRBD1 (6 bases). Germline CDR1 and CDR2: MDHEN and SYDVKM. The CDR3 runs to 17 residues. V shed 6 bases and J shed 2 bases, with 22 bases lying between them. CDR3 DNA sequence: TGTGCCAGCAGGGGGGCGGGGCGGGGGACTCTAAACTATGGCTACACCTTC. Its translation is CASRGAGRGTLNYGYTF.

The count of this clone is one. The rearrangement uses TRBV7-9 and TRBJ1-1; D unresolved. With 1 base removed from V and 5 bases from J, the gap between germline ends came to 5 bases. This CDR3 contains 12 residues. Germline CDR1 and CDR2: SEHNR and FQNEAQ (reference sequence). The chain's CDR3 is CASSLEKTEAFF. In DNA form, the CDR3 reads TGTGCCAGCAGCTTAGAAAAGACTGAAGCTTTCTTT.

V is TRBV7-9 and J is TRBJ2-1; D unresolved. The CDR3 length is 15 residues. Trimming pared 1 base from V and 6 bases from J, leaving 13 bases between. From germline, CDR1 is SEHNR and CDR2 FQNEAQ (reference sequence). CDR3 residues: CASSLGGLNRNEQFF. CDR3 in DNA: TGTGCCAGCAGCTTAGGTGGGTTAAACCGCAATGAGCAGTTCTTC. The full variable domain, with the rest looked up from reference TRBV7-9 and TRBJ2-1, is DTGVSQNPRHKITKRGQNVTFRCDPISEHNRLYWYRQTLGQGPEFLTYFQNEAQLEKSRLLSDRFSAERPKGSFSTLEIQRTEQGDSAMYLCASSLGGLNRNEQFFGPGTRLTVL.

CDR3 region: CSVGGGSTNEKLFF. CDR3 nucleotide sequence: TGCAGCGTTGGGGGGGGATCAACTAATGAAAAACTGTTTTTT. The chain is built from TRBV29-1 and TRBJ1-4, with a possible D match to TRBD1 (5 bases). V lost 4 bases and J 0 bases, leaving 9 bases between the germline ends. This CDR3 spans 14 amino acids. Germline V gene sequence: CDR1 SQVTM, CDR2 ANQGSEA.